The 17 T cell receptor beta chains in this list originate from one sample, sequenced in a study of identifying expanded T cells in peripheral blood. The table came from immunoSEQ multiplex PCR; TCRdb's copy has only in-frame clones and leaves some out. The table includes approximately 100,000 clones, about 83% detected once. The sample comprised blood. The receptors shown here come from a person between 18 and 75 years old in good health.

The chain uses TRBV9 and TRBJ2-3; 8 positions match TRBD2. The ends lost 0 bases at V and 1 base at J; junction bases unmatched: 4. The germline V gene encodes CDR1 SGDLS and CDR2 YYNGEE. The CDR3 consists of 16 residues. The CDR3 is CASSVDTSGRTDTQYF. CDR3 DNA sequence: TGTGCCAGCAGCGTAGACACTAGCGGCCGCACAGATACGCAGTATTTT.

This rearrangement joins TRBV5-4 to TRBJ2-3; D unresolved. The germline V gene has CDR1 SGHNT and CDR2 YYREEE (reference sequence). CDR3 length: 13 amino acids. Trimming shortened V by 4 bases and J by 6 bases, and 12 bases separated the two germline ends. The CDR3 nucleotides read TGTGCCAGCAGCCCCCCAAGTGGTGATACGCAGTATTTT. Its translation: CASSPPSGDTQYF.

This chain joins TRBV10-3 and TRBJ1-5; 8 bases are a match to TRBD1. The CDR3 totals 15 residues. In germline, CDR1 is ENHRY, CDR2 SYGVKD. With V trimmed by 4 bases and J by 4 bases, 6 bases remained unmatched. The chain's CDR3 is CAISGTGRQNQPQHF. The CDR3 coding sequence is TGTGCCATCAGTGGGACAGGGAGACAGAATCAGCCCCAGCATTTT.

The chain has TRBV7-2 and TRBJ2-4; no clear D. The CDR3 is 15 residues long. The germline gives CDR1 SGHTA, CDR2 FQGNSA. V was cut by 1 base and J by 6 bases, with 13 bases left in between. This chain's CDR3 is CASSLGGALLNIQYF. CDR3 nucleotides: TGTGCCAGCAGCTTAGGGGGTGCACTTCTAAACATTCAGTACTTC.

The CDR3 sequence: CASSKTGGTGSPLHF. The CDR3 bases are TGTGCCAGTAGTAAGACAGGGGGCACGGGCTCACCCCTCCACTTT. The V and J genes are TRBV19 and TRBJ1-6, with TRBD1 matching over 10 bases. This CDR3 has 15 amino acids. V was clipped by 4 bases and J by 10 bases; unmatched bases: 7. The germline CDR1 and CDR2 sequences are LNHDA and SQIVND (reference sequence).

This chain joins TRBV4-3 and TRBJ1-3; D gene ambiguous. The CDR3 loop spans 18 amino acids. V was clipped by 0 bases and J by 1 base, with 16 bases between them. From germline, CDR1 is LGHNA and CDR2 YSLEER. CDR3 in DNA: TGCGCCAGCAGCCAAGATCTGGGCGGAGCCGTATCTGGAAACACCATATATTTT. Its protein is CASSQDLGGAVSGNTIYF.

The chain combines TRBV19 with TRBJ2-7; possible D gene TRBD2, 6 bases. CDR3 length: 18 amino acids. Germline CDR1 is LNHDA and CDR2 is SQIVND (reference sequence). Trimming took off 3 bases at V and 0 bases at J, with 21 bases between the two ends. DNA for the CDR3: TGTGCCAGTAGTATTGCGGGGTTTGGGCCCACCAGCTCCTACGAGCAGTACTTC. Protein sequence: CASSIAGFGPTSSYEQYF.

There are a few counts of this clone. The chain is built from TRBV27 and TRBJ1-6; D ambiguous. Trimming took off 10 bases at V and 6 bases at J, with 10 bases between the two ends. The length of the CDR3 is 12 residues. CDR1 is MNHEY and CDR2 is SMNVEV in the germline V gene (reference sequence). The CDR3 bases are TGTGCCACGGGTCTCCTTAATTCACCCCTCCACTTT. It translates to CATGLLNSPLHF.

The V and J genes are TRBV5-6 and TRBJ2-7; 8 positions agree with TRBD1. With V trimmed by 0 bases and J by 3 bases, 8 bases remained unmatched. Germline V CDR1 and CDR2: SGHDT, YYEEEE. The CDR3 runs 16 residues. CDR3 bases: TGTGCCAGCAGCTTGGCTTACCGGGACAGGATCTACGAGCAGTACTTC. Residues: CASSLAYRDRIYEQYF.

The count of this clone is one. The V gene is TRBV7-2, the J gene TRBJ2-7; 11 bases map to TRBD2. This CDR3 spans 16 amino acids. Germline loops: CDR1 SGHTA, CDR2 FQGNSA. Trimming removed 2 bases from V and 4 bases from J; junction bases left unmatched: 7. The CDR3 protein is CASSLSSGGLDYEQYF. The DNA for the CDR3 is TGTGCCAGCAGCTTATCTAGCGGGGGGCTCGATTACGAGCAGTACTTC.

The chain joins TRBV4-1 to TRBJ2-1; possible D gene TRBD1, 6 bases. Germline-derived CDR1 and CDR2 are MGHRA and YSYEKL. This CDR3 comprises 17 residues. Trimming removed 2 bases at V and 2 bases at J, with 16 bases between. The CDR3 DNA is TGCGCCAGCAGCCAATTTGGGGGCGCTGTCACCTACAATGAGCAGTTCTTC. Its translation is CASSQFGGAVTYNEQFF.

The V and J genes are TRBV7-2 and TRBJ2-3, with D possibly being TRBD2 (6 bases). The CDR3 is made up of 14 amino acids. Germline loops: CDR1 SGHTA, CDR2 FQGNSA. V lost 1 base and J lost 7, with 12 bases in between. CDR3 nucleotides: TGTGCCAGCAGCTTAGGCAGGGCGGGGAATACGCAGTATTTT. It codes for CASSLGRAGNTQYF.

The V and J genes are TRBV9 and TRBJ1-4, with 8 bases fitting TRBD1. CDR1 and CDR2 (germline): SGDLS, YYNGEE. V was pared by 3 bases and J by 3 bases, with 1 base of the junction left unmatched. CDR3 length: 14 residues. Here the CDR3 DNA reads TGTGCCAGCAGCGCAGGGGGCTCTAATGAAAAACTGTTTTTT. Residues: CASSAGGSNEKLFF.

The chain combines TRBV5-1 with TRBJ2-1; D is undetermined. V was cut by 4 bases and J by 14 bases, with 25 bases left in between. CDR1 and CDR2 from the germline V gene are SGHRS and YFSETQ. The CDR3 contains 15 residues. CDR3: CASSPDRGVIRSEFF. CDR3 bases: TGCGCCAGCAGCCCCGACCGAGGAGTAATTCGGTCGGAGTTCTTC.

This clone occurred a few times. The V call is TRBV7-9, the J call TRBJ2-3, with 7 bases fitting TRBD2. Germline CDR1 reads SEHNR; CDR2 reads FQNEAQ (reference sequence). This CDR3 is 17 amino acids long. Losses at the gene ends were 1 base for V and 6 bases for J; bases not matched to a gene: 13. This chain's CDR3 is CASSLGTSAWTRDTQYF. For the CDR3, the DNA is TGTGCCAGCAGCTTAGGGACCTCGGCCTGGACTAGGGATACGCAGTATTTT. Based on the CDR3 plus reference TRBV7-9 and TRBJ2-3, the full variable domain is DTGVSQNPRHKITKRGQNVTFRCDPISEHNRLYWYRQTLGQGPEFLTYFQNEAQLEKSRLLSDRFSAERPKGSFSTLEIQRTEQGDSAMYLCASSLGTSAWTRDTQYFGPGTRLTVL.

The V and J genes are TRBV6-5 and TRBJ2-1, with TRBD1 matching over 7 bases. The CDR3 has 11 residues. With V trimmed by 4 bases and J by 15 bases, 6 bases remained unmatched. Germline V gives CDR1 MNHEY, CDR2 SVGAGI. The CDR3 region is CASSSQGSWFF. Written as DNA, the CDR3 is TGTGCCAGCAGTTCACAGGGGTCATGGTTCTTC.

The chain links TRBV20-1 to TRBJ1-1, with D uncertain. Per the germline V gene, CDR1 is DFQATT and CDR2 is SNEGSKA (reference sequence). This CDR3 region has 11 residues. This chain's CDR3 is CTGLWGTEAFF. The CDR3 DNA follows: TGCACGGGGTTGTGGGGCACTGAAGCTTTCTTT.